The present T cell receptor beta chain was sequenced within a study of shared clonotypes between healthy human individuals (dated by TCRdb to about 2020). About the study as a whole: A couple of women and three men aged 18 to 49 years were included in the cohort. To increase sequencing depth and limit assay-specific biases, TCR repertoire library preparation and sequencing were carried out by different laboratories using diverse techniques. Each donor's leukapheresis produced roughly between roughly 0.85 and 9.5 billion PBMCs. Blood TCR repertoires of several healthy adults were deeply sequenced to estimate repertoire size and the extent of clonotype sharing between individuals. For each donor, three plates each were used for CD4 naive and CD4 memory, two plates were used for CD8 naive, and one plate was used for CD8 memory.

Study-wide conclusions, independent of this receptor: Compared with non-shared clonotypes, clonotypes shared by all four sorted-subset donors had higher generation probabilities. Because the study included a small number of donors, the genetic and exposure-history diversity represented was limited. Sampling was restricted to blood, and TCR repertoires in tissues likely differ from the TCR repertoires found in blood. Roughly 5.2% of naive CD4, roughly 3.6% of naive CD8, around 2.3% of memory CD4, and approximately 0.39% of memory CD8 clonotypes were shared across several donors. Even with the large sequencing depth, rarefaction of the sorted-subset datasets indicated that sequencing was incomplete. Pairwise subsampling led to the expectation that sequencing depth would affect the degree of clonotype sharing among donors. Naive subsets generally had larger estimated clonotype richness than memory subsets did.

CDR1 and CDR2, looked up from the germline V gene (reference sequence), are MNHNY and SVGAGI. V gives up 6 bases and J gives up 8 bases, and the segment between their germline ends measures 24 bases. The CDR3 starts with the cysteine, ends with the phenylalanine, and has 16 residues. Only the CDR3 portion is preserved as DNA: 48 bases, with reading frame beginning at the first base. As regards this clone: Its antigen is currently not known. Base qualities are not provided; no much larger clone lies one nucleotide away.

Using the deep immunoSEQ assay, multiplex PCR amplified TCR CDR3 regions from genomic DNA. Extracted genomic DNA from each cell subset was distributed evenly across all wells of several immunoSEQ 96-well plates, and each plate was treated as a replicate. For sorted subsets, roughly 200 ng genomic DNA, equal to approximately 30,000 T cell genomes, was loaded into each replicate PCR. Purified libraries were quantified with a Qubit 3.0 fluorometer, sized on a Bioanalyzer 2100, and re-quantified with the KAPA Library Quantification kit. Every immunoSEQ 96-well plate was sequenced on a dedicated single-read 150-cycle Illumina NextSeq 550 flow cell. In the paper's pipeline: Because the immunoSEQ output included only junctional sequences and no quality scores, the filtering could not be the same as the filtering used for full-length reads. Sequences were annotated with PyIR, a Python wrapper for IgBLAST v1.9, using IMGT germline references to assign V/J genes and CDR3. Any read was removed if the V/J assignment was weak (E-value above 1e-6), the CDR3 was missing, or the read contained stop codons, out-of-frame junctions, or ambiguous translated residues. A V3J clonotype was defined by an identical inferred V gene, J gene, and CDR3 amino acid sequence. Percentage overlap between repertoires was calculated by dividing the number of shared unique clonotypes by the size of the smaller repertoire. Richness of each repertoire was evaluated using RTK rarefaction, the Chao1 estimator, and Recon v2.1 estimates of unobserved clonotypes. For all TCRbeta clonotypes obtained by the gDNA method from four donors, generation probabilities were computed with OLGA. TCRdb took over this immuneACCESS table, retaining in-frame rearrangements with V and J assigned. Such tables are incomplete; in checked studies, under half of the missing clones stem from an unresolved V gene, and the remainder is unexplained. Clone size and V and J calls were adopted from that table, with D and trimming inferred from the DNA. A total of over 850,000 clones appear in this sample, 78% of them only once. The ten most abundant clones make up around 0.6% of the sample.

Healthy HIV-negative adults with no recently reported acute infections or vaccinations were included as donors. All donors were Caucasian adults living in Nashville, Tennessee, USA. Magnetic negative selection was used to enrich CD4+ T cells, after which naive cells were positively selected on CD45RA and the negative fraction became the memory subset. After blood collection by leukapheresis, PBMCs were isolated using Ficoll-Histopaque density gradient centrifugation and then cryopreserved in the vapor phase of liquid nitrogen. Analytical flow cytometry was used to check the purity and quantity of each magnetically sorted T cell population. Genomic DNA was isolated from every sorted fraction and measured by UV absorbance on a Nanodrop 2000c.

The clonotype comes from a man aged 18 to 29 in good health. Some clones in this sample may be carry-over from other donors' samples. The chain is made from TRBV6-6 and TRBJ2-3; a weak D assignment points to TRBD1 (6 bases agree). Specimen: memory CD4+ T cells from PBMCs. The cell subset or site tag for this specimen amounts to: CD45RA-negative fraction. CDR3 reads: CASRNRDRARGVTQYF. The DNA reads TGTGCCAGCAGAAACAGGGACCGGGCACGAGGAGTTACGCAGTATTTT.